The T cell receptor (beta chain) under discussion was sequenced for a study of control samples from healthy donors and cancer patients. Clones were sequenced by immunoSEQ multiplex PCR, and TCRdb holds only the in-frame ones, with some missing. The table lists just over 9,000 clones, about 91% of them singletons. Trimming took off 5 bases at V and 7 bases at J, with 7 bases between the two ends. The CDR3 covers 12 residues. Germline V gene lookup returns CDR1 SGHRS and CDR2 YFSETQ. The rearrangement links TRBV5-1 to TRBJ1-6; unclear D gene. The sequenced material came from PBMCs. This TCR came from a man between 60 and 70 years old with colorectal cancer. CDR3 bases: TGCGCCAGCAGGGTTCCGAATTCACCCCTCCACTTT. Its protein product is CASRVPNSPLHF.